One sample yielded the 2 T cell receptor beta chains listed below, sequenced in a study of T cells in Graves' hyperthyroidism and ophthalmopathy. Amplified TCR beta CDR3 regions derived from RNA transcripts. An initial round of RT-PCR targeting the TCR CDR3 relied on the HTBI primer set. TCRdb reprocessed the multiplex PCR reads with MiXCR, giving one entry per CDR3 protein. Among fewer than 600,000 distinct CDR3 sequences listed, about 14% were seen once. Source material: blood. All receptors derive from a woman between 40 and 50 years old with Graves' hyperthyroidism.

This clonotype was recorded at least ten times. The chain uses TRBV6-1 and TRBJ1-6; 9 bases line up with TRBD1. The trim removed 6 bases at V and 7 bases at J, leaving 4 bases unmatched. This CDR3 region has 14 residues. Germline CDR1 MNHNS, CDR2 SASEGT. The CDR3 nucleotides read TGTGCCAGCAGGCCGGGACAGGGAAATTCACCCCTCCACTTT. It encodes CASRPGQGNSPLHF.

CDR3 DNA sequence: TGTGCCAGCAGTCAAGCTTCTGCGGGAACAGATACGCAGTATTTT. Translation gives CASSQASAGTDTQYF. The chain couples TRBV11-2 to TRBJ2-3; D may be TRBD2 (6 bases). Germline lookup yields CDR1 SGHAT and CDR2 FQNNGV. V lost 6 bases and J lost 3, with 16 bases in between. The CDR3 consists of 15 residues.